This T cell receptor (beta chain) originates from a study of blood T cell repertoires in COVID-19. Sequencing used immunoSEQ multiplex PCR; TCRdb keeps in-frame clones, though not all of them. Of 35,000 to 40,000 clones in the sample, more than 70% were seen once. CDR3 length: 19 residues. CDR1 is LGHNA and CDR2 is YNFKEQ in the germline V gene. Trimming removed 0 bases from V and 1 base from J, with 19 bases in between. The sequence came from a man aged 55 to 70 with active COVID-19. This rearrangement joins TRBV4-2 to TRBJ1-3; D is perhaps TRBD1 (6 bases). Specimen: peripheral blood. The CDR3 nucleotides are TGTGCCAGCAGCCAAGAAGACGAGAGGGGGACACCTTCTGGAAACACCATATATTTT. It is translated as CASSQEDERGTPSGNTIYF.